This T cell receptor beta chain was recovered during a study of identifying expanded T cells in peripheral blood (dated by TCRdb to the late 2010s). Regarding the complete study: Technical replicates were generated by sequencing separate aliquots of the same genomic DNA pool, and four replicates were compared pairwise.

TCRbeta CDR3 regions were profiled with the immunoSEQ Assay using bias-controlled multiplex PCR amplification of genomic DNA. As for the original processing: The absolute abundance of each unique TCRbeta CDR3 region was quantified after sequences were collapsed and filtered. Differential abundance was assessed using a binomial (Fisher-equivalent) model and a beta-binomial model in which time-dependent variance fitted from healthy donors was added. Clones with fewer than 5 combined templates were excluded, and clones with Benjamini-Hochberg FDR below 0.01 were called differentially abundant. In the beta-binomial model, variance was expressed as a function of the total template count across the two samples, in the form v = (b*log(k)+a)^2. Imported from immuneACCESS, the table was reduced by TCRdb to in-frame sequences with V and J called. These copies leave out some clones; in studies compared against another copy, an unresolved V gene accounts for under half, and the cause of the remainder is not known. V and J calls and clone size come straight from that table; D and trimming were deduced from the DNA. Across this sample there are 70,000 or so clones, with 75% to 90% seen only once. Roughly 3.5% of the sample lies in the top ten.

About this clone itself: The antigen this receptor binds is unknown. No base-level quality is on record; no much larger clone is a single base apart.

The CDR3 measures 15 amino acids from cysteine to phenylalanine. The sequence is cut down to CDR3 DNA, 45 bases in frame from base 1. The CDR1 and CDR2 encoded by the germline V gene are SGHTA and FQGNSA. V lost 1 base and J lost 4 bases; the stretch between them is 11 bases long. Results the study describes overall, beyond this receptor: Across all healthy donors, variance in clone template counts between approximately two-week samples was found to increase significantly with total template count. Across all healthy-donor time intervals, the beta-binomial model significantly lowered both the number of clones called differentially abundant and the false-positive rate. The authors expected biological variance in healthy repertoires might increase further over much longer intervals such as months to years. The binomial model flagged about 1.2 differentially abundant clones between technical replicates, compared with around 15 over about two weeks and 19 over roughly 4 weeks.

No immune events such as infections were documented for the healthy donors during the collection period. Time-dependent variance in a beta-binomial model of T-cell clone differential abundance was calibrated using healthy-donor blood repertoires as a training cohort. The training cohort included approximately 10 healthy donors, of whom 3 were female and 7 were male. An age range of about 29 to 65 years, with an average of 43 years, was recorded for the donors. Whole blood from each healthy donor was obtained from a commercial supplier and was collected at three time points roughly 14 days apart. Genomic DNA was extracted from unsorted whole blood for immunosequencing.

The clonotype originates from a person aged 18-70 years in good health. The receptor chain draws on TRBV7-2 and TRBJ2-1; TRBD1 is possibly the D segment (6 matching bases). The material sequenced was blood. The CDR3 amino acid sequence is: CASSLGGREYNEQFF. The sequenced DNA: TGTGCCAGCAGCTTAGGGGGGCGCGAATACAATGAGCAGTTCTTC.